What follows are 25 T cell receptor beta chains derived from one specimen sequenced in a study of cytomegalovirus exposure and HLA in healthy donors. Use of 60 Vbeta and 13 Jbeta primers characterized the PCR. This table comes from immunoSEQ multiplex PCR, and its TCRdb copy is limited to in-frame clones, with some not included. This sample has some 150,000 clones, with roughly 70% found just once. Source material: PBMCs. Receptors originate from a man aged 18 to 35 in good health and CMV-seropositive.

V gene TRBV7-9 combines with J gene TRBJ1-3, with a weak D call TRBD1 (6 bases). CDR3 length equals 17 residues. V lost 5 bases to trimming and J lost 0 bases, with 17 bases between them. From germline, CDR1 is SEHNR and CDR2 FQNEAQ (reference sequence). The chain's CDR3 is CASSPTGRSSSGNTIYF. The CDR3 coding sequence is TGTGCCAGCAGCCCGACAGGCCGGTCCAGCTCTGGAAACACCATATATTTT.

The CDR3 sequence is CASTGQYSRHF. The DNA for the CDR3 is TGTGCCAGCACCGGACAGTACTCCCGGCATTTT. The V call is TRBV6-1, the J call TRBJ1-5; TRBD1 is a possible D gene (6 bases). The germline gives CDR1 MNHNS, CDR2 SASEGT. Between the trimmed V and J ends, which lost 7 bases and 15 bases, there was a span of 16 bases. The CDR3 is 11 residues long.

CDR3: CASRITGGSYGYTF. The DNA for the CDR3 is TGTGCCAGCAGGATTACAGGGGGAAGCTATGGCTACACCTTC. The rearrangement joins TRBV6-5 to TRBJ1-2, with 8 nucleotides matching TRBD1. The CDR3 spans 14 residues. J was trimmed by 4 bases and V by 6 bases; bases with no gene match: 7. Germline V gives CDR1 MNHEY, CDR2 SVGAGI.

The chain is built from TRBV19 and TRBJ1-1; D is unclear. CDR1 is LNHDA and CDR2 is SQIVND in the germline V gene (reference sequence). Between the trimmed V and J ends, which lost 3 bases and 3 bases, there was a span of 14 bases. There are 15 residues in the CDR3. CDR3 in amino acids: CASSILRAADTEAFF. The CDR3 DNA sequence: TGTGCCAGTAGTATCTTGAGGGCCGCGGACACTGAAGCTTTCTTT.

The CDR3 reads CASSSSTGLNQPQHF. The CDR3 nucleotides read TGTGCCAGCAGCTCCTCGACAGGGCTCAATCAGCCCCAGCATTTT. The rearrangement links TRBV7-9 to TRBJ1-5, with TRBD1 identical over 7 bases. V gave up 4 bases and J gave up 3 bases; unmatched junction bases: 6. The CDR3 spans 15 residues. Per germline, CDR1 SEHNR and CDR2 FQNEAQ (reference sequence).

The rearrangement joins TRBV28 to TRBJ2-1; 9 positions agree with TRBD2. Germline CDR1 MDHEN, CDR2 SYDVKM. V shed 10 bases, J shed 8 bases, and the junction held 15 bases outside the gene matches. The CDR3 loop spans 15 amino acids. CDR3 region: CATDSPAGGSDEQFF. For the CDR3, the DNA is TGTGCCACCGACTCCCCAGCGGGAGGATCCGATGAGCAGTTCTTC. Using reference TRBV28 and TRBJ2-1 for the parts outside the CDR3, the full variable domain is DVKVTQSSRYLVKRTGEKVFLECVQDMDHENMFWYRQDPGLGLRLIYFSYDVKMKEKGDIPEGYSVSREKKERFSLILESASTNQTSMYLCATDSPAGGSDEQFFGPGTRLTVL.

The chain recombines TRBV5-4 with TRBJ2-7; D might be TRBD1 (6 bases). V was pared by 0 bases and J by 4 bases, with 14 bases between. Germline CDR1 is SGHNT and CDR2 is YYREEE (reference sequence). The length of the CDR3 is 15 residues. In DNA form, the CDR3 reads TGTGCCAGCAGCTTGGTGGAACCTACAGGGTACGAGCAGTACTTC. Translated, it gives CASSLVEPTGYEQYF.

This clone appeared a single time. The chain combines TRBV27 with TRBJ2-7; D possibly corresponds to TRBD1 (6 bases). Trimming stripped 6 bases from V and 5 bases from J, with 17 bases between. The CDR3 runs to 14 residues. CDR1 and CDR2 from the germline V gene are MNHEY and SMNVEV (reference sequence). The CDR3 sequence: CASSSSDRPHEQYF. CDR3 DNA: TGTGCCAGCAGCTCATCAGACAGGCCCCACGAGCAGTACTTC.

This clone was seen only a few times. V and J are TRBV7-2 and TRBJ2-3; 8 bases fit TRBD2. The CDR3 extends over 15 amino acids. With V trimmed by 1 base and J by 2 bases, 2 bases remained unmatched. Germline V CDR1 and CDR2: SGHTA, FQGNSA. CDR3 protein: CASSLVGRVTDTQYF. The DNA of the CDR3 is TGTGCCAGCAGCTTAGTCGGGAGGGTCACAGATACGCAGTATTTT. The whole variable domain, remainder taken from reference TRBV7-2 and TRBJ2-3, is GAGVSQSPSNKVTEKGKDVELRCDPISGHTALYWYRQSLGQGLEFLIYFQGNSAPDKSGLPSDRFSAERTGGSVSTLTIQRTQQEDSAVYLCASSLVGRVTDTQYFGPGTRLTVL.

The CDR3 sequence is CASSQALTGVVRNQPQHF. The CDR3 DNA reads as TGCGCCAGCAGCCAGGCATTGACAGGGGTGGTTAGAAATCAGCCCCAGCATTTT. The chain couples TRBV4-1 to TRBJ1-5; 8 bases align to TRBD1. Looked up from germline, CDR1 is MGHRA and CDR2 is YSYEKL. CDR3 length: 18 residues. The junction had 14 bases not matched to a gene; V was cut back by 3 bases and J by 4 bases.

The chain links TRBV4-2 to TRBJ1-5, with D maybe TRBD1 (6 bases). Between the trimmed V and J ends, which lost 2 bases and 2 bases, there was a span of 10 bases. This CDR3 contains 15 residues. Germline V lookup: CDR1 LGHNA, CDR2 YNFKEQ. This CDR3 reads CASSQFHRGNQPQHF. In DNA, the CDR3 is TGTGCCAGCAGCCAATTTCACAGGGGCAATCAGCCCCAGCATTTT.

The J gene is TRBJ2-3, the V gene TRBV28, with D perhaps matching TRBD2 (5 bases). CDR3 length equals 16 residues. CDR1 MDHEN and CDR2 SYDVKM come from the germline V gene. Trimming pared 6 bases from V and 7 bases from J, leaving 23 bases between. The CDR3 DNA reads TGTGCCAGCAGGGCGCGCGGAGCGGTGGGTCCCAATACGCAGTATTTT. Residues: CASRARGAVGPNTQYF.

V is TRBV15 and J is TRBJ1-5, with TRBD1 matching over 8 bases. The CDR3 spans 18 residues. The germline CDR1 and CDR2 sequences are LNHNV and YYDKDF (reference sequence). V gave up 1 base and J gave up 0 bases; unmatched junction bases: 8. CDR3 nucleotide sequence: TGTGCCACCAGCAGAGGTAGGACAGGGTTTGATAGCAATCAGCCCCAGCATTTT. Translation: CATSRGRTGFDSNQPQHF.

The rearrangement links TRBV6-5 to TRBJ2-5; TRBD1 agrees at 7 bases. The better agreement between TRBJ2-7 and the DNA end casts doubt on the J call. Germline CDR1 is MNHEY and CDR2 is SVGAGI. There are 15 residues in the CDR3. CDR3 sequence reads: CASSYFARTGSEQYF. Written as DNA, the CDR3 is TGTGCCAGCAGTTACTTTGCTAGGACAGGTTCCGAGCAGTACTTC.

The CDR3 DNA is TGCGCCAGCAGCTTGAAAGGCGGCGGGGAGCTGTTTTTT. Protein product: CASSLKGGGELFF. The rearrangement links TRBV5-1 to TRBJ2-2; D gene ambiguous. Germline values: CDR1 SGHRS, CDR2 YFSETQ. The CDR3 length is 13 residues. The germline V and J ends were trimmed by 1 base and 7 bases, with 8 bases remaining between them.

V and J are TRBV7-9 and TRBJ2-1, with D unresolved. Trimming stripped 5 bases from V and 5 bases from J, with 13 bases between. The CDR3 spans 14 residues. Germline V lookup: CDR1 SEHNR, CDR2 FQNEAQ (reference sequence). CDR3 residues: CASSLEELDNEQFF. DNA of the CDR3: TGTGCCAGCAGCCTAGAGGAGCTCGACAATGAGCAGTTCTTC.

The chain links TRBV19 to TRBJ2-7, with 7 nucleotides matching TRBD1. The J segment lost 9 bases and the V segment lost 9 bases, leaving 8 bases of the junction unmatched. The CDR3 contains 11 residues. Germline V gene data show CDR1 as LNHDA and CDR2 as SQIVND (reference sequence). The CDR3 is CASSQGLGQYF. CDR3 DNA sequence: TGTGCCAGCTCACAGGGGCTCGGGCAGTACTTC.

This rearrangement joins TRBV5-1 to TRBJ2-3; D remains ambiguous. The CDR3 extends over 12 amino acids. V gave up 4 bases and J gave up 0 bases, with 3 bases separating them. CDR1 SGHRS and CDR2 YFSETQ come from the germline V gene. DNA of the CDR3: TGCGCCAGCAGCCCTAGCACAGATACGCAGTATTTT. Its protein is CASSPSTDTQYF.

The chain uses TRBV30 and TRBJ1-5; 7 nucleotides agree with TRBD1. With 5 bases clipped from V and 2 bases from J, the junction kept 3 bases outside the gene matches. CDR3 length equals 13 residues. CDR1 and CDR2 (germline): GTSNPN, SVGIG (reference sequence). As DNA, the CDR3 is TGTGCCTGGGACAGGGATGGCAATCAGCCCCAGCATTTT. It specifies CAWDRDGNQPQHF.

The rearrangement joins TRBV27 to TRBJ2-7; a weak D match, TRBD1 (6 bases). V was trimmed by 5 bases and J by 9 bases, leaving 11 bases between them. CDR3 length: 11 residues. Germline V gene lookup returns CDR1 MNHEY and CDR2 SMNVEV (reference sequence). CDR3 in DNA: TGTGCCAGCAGTCTACAGGGTAGGCAGTACTTC. It specifies CASSLQGRQYF.

This chain uses TRBV6-5 with TRBJ1-3; TRBD1 is a possible D gene (6 bases). In germline, CDR1 is MNHEY, CDR2 SVGAGI. CDR3 size: 14 residues. Trimming cost V 1 base and J 4 bases, with 8 bases left between them. In DNA form, the CDR3 reads TGTGCCAGCAGTTACTGGGGGCCCGGAAACACCATATATTTT. Amino acids: CASSYWGPGNTIYF.

The V gene is TRBV9, the J gene TRBJ1-2; D gene unclear. The germline V gene has CDR1 SGDLS and CDR2 YYNGEE. There are 13 residues in the CDR3. The ends were cut back, 5 bases at V and 3 bases at J, with 11 bases in the middle. CDR3 in amino acids: CASSPREDYGYTF. The CDR3 nucleotides are TGTGCCAGCAGTCCCCGGGAGGACTATGGCTACACCTTC.

This chain joins TRBV6-5 and TRBJ1-1, with 8 bases matching TRBD1. The CDR3 runs 14 residues. The V gene's germline CDR1 is MNHEY and CDR2 SVGAGI. After removal of 6 bases from V and 0 bases from J, the junction contained 3 bases not matched to a gene. The chain's CDR3 is CASRGQEMNTEAFF. CDR3 nucleotide sequence: TGTGCCAGCAGGGGACAGGAGATGAACACTGAAGCTTTCTTT.

The V call is TRBV28, the J call TRBJ1-5; D is undetermined. Germline-derived CDR1 and CDR2 are MDHEN and SYDVKM. With 2 bases removed from V and 0 bases from J, the gap between germline ends came to 8 bases. This CDR3 is 15 amino acids long. CDR3 region: CASSLRTFSNQPQHF. In DNA, the CDR3 is TGTGCCAGCAGTTTAAGAACATTTAGCAATCAGCCCCAGCATTTT.

The chain joins TRBV30 to TRBJ2-2; TRBD2 aligns across 12 bases. There are 15 residues in the CDR3. V lost 5 bases and J lost 6; bases outside the gene matches: 7. Germline CDR1 reads GTSNPN; CDR2 reads SVGIG (reference sequence). This chain's CDR3 is CAWHPSGRVAGELFF. In DNA form, the CDR3 reads TGTGCCTGGCATCCTAGCGGGAGGGTTGCCGGGGAGCTGTTTTTT.